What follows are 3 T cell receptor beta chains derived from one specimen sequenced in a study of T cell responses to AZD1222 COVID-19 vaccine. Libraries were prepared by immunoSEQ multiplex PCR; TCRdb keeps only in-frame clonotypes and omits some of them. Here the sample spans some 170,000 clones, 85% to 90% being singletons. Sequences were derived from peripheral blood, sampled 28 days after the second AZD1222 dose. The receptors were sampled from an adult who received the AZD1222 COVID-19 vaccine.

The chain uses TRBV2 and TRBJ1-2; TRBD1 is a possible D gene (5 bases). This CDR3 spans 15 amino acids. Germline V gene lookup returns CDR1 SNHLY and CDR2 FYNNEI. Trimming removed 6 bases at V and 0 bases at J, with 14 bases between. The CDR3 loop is CASRIGAPANYGYTF. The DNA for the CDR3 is TGTGCCAGCAGGATAGGGGCCCCTGCTAACTATGGCTACACCTTC.

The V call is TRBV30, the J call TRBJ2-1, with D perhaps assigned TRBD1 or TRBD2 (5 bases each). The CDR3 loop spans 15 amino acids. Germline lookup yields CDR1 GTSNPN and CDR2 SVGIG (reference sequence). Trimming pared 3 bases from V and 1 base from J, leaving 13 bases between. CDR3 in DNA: TGTGCCTGGAGGGTTCCAGGGACGTCCTACAATGAGCAGTTCTTC. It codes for CAWRVPGTSYNEQFF.

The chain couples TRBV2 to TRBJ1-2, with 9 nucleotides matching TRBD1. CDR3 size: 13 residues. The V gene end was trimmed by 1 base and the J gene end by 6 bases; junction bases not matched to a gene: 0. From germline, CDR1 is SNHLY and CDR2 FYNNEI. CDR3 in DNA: TGTGCCAGCAGTGAAGGGACAGGGGATGGCTACACCTTC. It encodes CASSEGTGDGYTF. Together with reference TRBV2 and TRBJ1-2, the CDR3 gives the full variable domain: EPEVTQTPSHQVTQMGQEVILRCVPISNHLYFYWYRQILGQKVEFLVSFYNNEISEKSEIFDDQFSVERPDGSNFTLKIRSTKLEDSAMYFCASSEGTGDGYTFGSGTRLTVV.